This T cell receptor beta chain stems from a study of shared clonotypes between healthy human individuals. Negatively enriched CD4+ T cells were divided by CD45RA into naive and memory. The protocol was immunoSEQ multiplex PCR, while the TCRdb copy is restricted to in-frame clones and leaves out a portion. Among some 2 million clones listed, 85% to 95% were seen once. J gave up 4 bases and V 1 base, and 7 bases lay outside the gene matches. CDR1 is MGHRA and CDR2 is YSYEKL in the germline V gene. This CDR3 is 16 amino acids long. Sample: naive CD4+ T cells sorted from blood. The subset here: CD45RA+ positively selected. The TCR sequence derives from a man between 18 and 29 years old in good health. V usage is TRBV4-1 and J usage is TRBJ2-3, with TRBD2 identical over 8 bases. The DNA for the CDR3 is TGCGCCAGCAGCCAAGTGGGCGGGGGGCTAGCAGATACGCAGTATTTT. It codes for CASSQVGGGLADTQYF.